This T cell receptor (beta chain) was found in a study of PD-L1 blockade in urothelial cancer. This table comes from immunoSEQ multiplex PCR, and its TCRdb copy is limited to in-frame clones, with some not included. The repertoire consists of roughly 120,000 clones, with about 89% occurring once and the leading ten covering 1.5% to 2%. With V trimmed by 3 bases and J by 4 bases, 16 bases remained unmatched. This CDR3 has 18 amino acids. CDR1 and CDR2 from the germline V gene are SGDLS and YYNGEE. The time point was: peripheral blood 6 weeks after treatment start. The V call is TRBV9, the J call TRBJ2-1; 7 bases fit TRBD2. The sequence was collected from a man aged 55 to 70 with urothelial cancer. This specimen was PBMCs, taken around atezolizumab (anti-PD-L1) treatment. In DNA, the CDR3 is TGTGCCAGCAGCGGGCAATTACCGGGACGGGGGGTGTACAATGAGCAGTTCTTC. Its protein is CASSGQLPGRGVYNEQFF.